Shown below are 31 T cell receptor beta chains from a single sample sequenced in a study of spatial heterogeneity in lung cancer. Documented time point: blood at routine non-recurrence follow-up after resection. TCRdb independently ran MiXCR on the 5' RACE reads; one entry per CDR3 protein. The table lists 110,000 or so distinct CDR3 sequences, 11% of them singletons, with approximately 25% in the top ten. Sample: PBMCs, taken at follow-up. These TCRs come from a female donor with early-stage non-small cell lung cancer.

The sample holds a few counts of this clonotype. The chain joins TRBV4-1 to TRBJ1-5; D may be TRBD1 (6 bases). This CDR3 comprises 16 residues. CDR1 is MGHRA and CDR2 is YSYEKL in the germline V gene. Trimming pared 1 base from V and 0 bases from J, leaving 10 bases between. Written as DNA, the CDR3 is TGCGCCAGCAGCCAAGTAGGGACATATAGCAATCAGCCCCAGCATTTT. This encodes CASSQVGTYSNQPQHF.

This clonotype came up a few times. The chain has TRBV6-1 and TRBJ2-7; D is ambiguous. The germline V gene encodes CDR1 MNHNS and CDR2 SASEGT. The V end was cut by 1 base, the J end by 2 bases, with 9 bases between. CDR3 length: 14 residues. The CDR3 spells CASSEGWKTYEQYV. The CDR3 DNA reads TGTGCCAGCAGTGAAGGCTGGAAAACCTACGAGCAGTACGTC.

This clonotype showed up just a few times. The gene calls are TRBV25-1 and TRBJ2-6; possible D gene TRBD1, 5 bases. This CDR3 is built from 16 residues. Germline V CDR1 and CDR2: MGHDK, SYGVNS. V was pared by 6 bases and J by 2 bases, with 14 bases between. This CDR3 is CASSTDSPPGANVLTF. The CDR3 DNA sequence: TGTGCCAGCAGCACTGACAGTCCCCCTGGGGCCAACGTCCTGACTTTC.

The rearrangement joins TRBV5-1 to TRBJ2-5; 9 nucleotides match TRBD2. The CDR3 sequence is 14 residues long. V lost 4 bases to trimming and J lost 5 bases; unmatched junction nucleotides: 6. The V gene's germline CDR1 is SGHRS and CDR2 YFSETQ. CDR3 nucleotides: TGCGCCAGCAGCAGGATAGCGGGAGCGGAGACCCAGTACTTC. It specifies CASSRIAGAETQYF.

In its sample, this clonotype was seen a few times. The chain combines TRBV21-1 with TRBJ2-7; no check of the table's D call, TRBD2, against the DNA was made. TRBV21-1 constitutes a pseudogene. The CDR3 covers 15 residues. The CDR3 DNA is TGTGCCAGCAGCAAAGTTTCTAGCGGGAGAAATGAGCAGTACGTC. Its protein product is CASSKVSSGRNEQYV.

At least ten counts were recorded for this clonotype. The chain recombines TRBV5-1 with TRBJ2-3; 8 bases match TRBD1. CDR1 is SGHRS and CDR2 is YFSETQ in the germline V gene. The CDR3 sequence is 14 residues long. Trimming removed 4 bases from V and 5 bases from J; junction bases left unmatched: 6. DNA for the CDR3: TGCGCCAGCAGCATAGGACAGGGAGAAGATACGCAGTATTTT. Translation gives CASSIGQGEDTQYF.

This clonotype was seen ten or more times. The V gene is TRBV28, the J gene TRBJ1-4; D is uncertain. In germline, CDR1 is MDHEN, CDR2 SYDVKM. The CDR3 runs 12 residues. Between the trimmed V and J ends, which lost 9 bases and 5 bases, there was a span of 10 bases. The CDR3 DNA sequence: TGTGCCAGTGGCAGAAGGAATGAAAAACTGTTTTTT. This encodes CASGRRNEKLFF.

This clonotype showed up just a few times. The chain has TRBV11-3 and TRBJ2-5; no clear D gene. V was cut by 3 bases and J by 2 bases, with 13 bases left in between. The germline V gene encodes CDR1 SGHNT and CDR2 YENEEA. This CDR3 contains 15 residues. The CDR3 region is CASSFRRSRQETQYF. As DNA, the CDR3 is TGTGCCAGCAGCTTCAGGCGTTCAAGACAAGAGACCCAGTACTTC.

This clonotype was observed a few times. The genes are TRBV29-1 and TRBJ2-7; 12 nucleotides align to TRBD2. Germline CDR1 and CDR2: SQVTM and ANQGSEA. The CDR3 is 15 residues long. V lost 6 bases and J lost 6; bases outside the gene matches: 12. This CDR3 is CSVEKSTSGRGEQYF. The DNA of the CDR3 is TGCAGCGTCGAGAAATCGACTAGCGGGAGAGGCGAGCAGTACTTC.

This clonotype was observed a handful of times. The chain has TRBV12-3 or TRBV12-4 and TRBJ1-1; D unresolved. The length of the CDR3 is 16 residues. Trimming removed 0 bases at V and 0 bases at J, with 11 bases between. DNA of the CDR3: TGTGCCAGCAGTTTAGCTAGCCCCAGAGTGAACACTGAAGCTTTCTTT. It specifies CASSLASPRVNTEAFF.

The chain couples TRBV28 to TRBJ2-7, with D possibly called TRBD1 or TRBD2 (5 bases each). Germline V gene lookup returns CDR1 MDHEN and CDR2 SYDVKM. This CDR3 has 14 residues. Trimming left V 5 bases short and J 2 bases short, with 13 bases between. The CDR3 DNA reads TGTGCCAGCAGTCTACCCGGGGCCGCCTACGAGCAGTACTTC. Translating it yields CASSLPGAAYEQYF.

This clonotype came up a few times. The chain couples TRBV28 to TRBJ2-7, with 9 bases matching TRBD1. There are 13 residues in the CDR3. V was pared by 4 bases and J by 6 bases, with 4 bases of the junction left unmatched. Germline CDR1 is MDHEN and CDR2 is SYDVKM. Here the CDR3 reads CASSSPDRGEQYF. The CDR3 DNA sequence: TGTGCCAGCAGTTCACCGGACAGGGGCGAGCAGTACTTC.

The rearrangement links TRBV7-2 to TRBJ1-4; perhaps TRBD1 as D (5 bases). The CDR3 extends over 15 amino acids. Per germline, CDR1 SGHTA and CDR2 FQGNSA. The germline V and J ends were trimmed by 3 bases and 2 bases, with 10 bases remaining between them. CDR3 sequence reads: CASSFQTGTNEKLFF. Written as DNA, the CDR3 is TGTGCCAGCAGCTTTCAAACAGGCACTAATGAAAAACTGTTTTTT.

In its sample, this clonotype was seen a few times. V is TRBV20-1 and J is TRBJ1-1; 10 bases match TRBD1. The CDR3 has 15 amino acids. Germline CDR1 DFQATT, CDR2 SNEGSKA (reference sequence). Trimming took 5 bases from V and 5 from J; bases not matched to a gene: 11. CDR3 in DNA: TGCAGTGCTCGAAAGATGGACAGGGGGGAGACTGAAGCTTTCTTT. It yields the protein CSARKMDRGETEAFF.

V and J are TRBV20-1 and TRBJ2-1; D possibly corresponds to TRBD1 (5 bases). Germline V gives CDR1 DFQATT, CDR2 SNEGSKA (reference sequence). Trimming left V 6 bases short and J 10 bases short, with 13 bases between. This CDR3 has 11 residues. DNA of the CDR3: TGCAGTGCCGCCGGACACAGAGAGCAGTTCTTC. Translating gives CSAAGHREQFF.

The V call is TRBV20-1, the J call TRBJ2-5; the match to TRBD1 covers 8 bases. CDR3 length equals 12 residues. The germline V gene has CDR1 DFQATT and CDR2 SNEGSKA (reference sequence). The V segment lost 6 bases and the J segment 6 bases; nucleotides outside the gene matches: 6. The CDR3 DNA follows: TGCAGTGCCGCCGGGACAGGAAAGACCCAGTACTTC. Amino acid sequence: CSAAGTGKTQYF.

In this sample, this clonotype turned up many times. This chain links TRBV10-3 with TRBJ2-3; tentatively, D is TRBD1 (5 bases). Germline V CDR1 and CDR2: ENHRY, SYGVKD. The CDR3 runs to 14 residues. The ends were cut back, 2 bases at V and 2 bases at J, with 8 bases in the middle. The CDR3 DNA reads TGTGCCATCAGTGAGCCAGGGCCCACAGATACGCAGTATTTT. Amino acids: CAISEPGPTDTQYF.

V and J are TRBV27 and TRBJ2-1, with 13 positions matching TRBD2. This CDR3 has 15 amino acids. Germline V gives CDR1 MNHEY, CDR2 SMNVEV (reference sequence). Trimming took 5 bases from V and 7 from J; bases not matched to a gene: 5. The CDR3 spells CASSPGLAGENEQFF. The CDR3, as DNA: TGTGCCAGCAGTCCTGGACTAGCGGGAGAAAATGAGCAGTTCTTC.

The chain uses TRBV4-2 and TRBJ1-2; 10 bases fit TRBD1. Germline lookup yields CDR1 LGHNA and CDR2 YNFKEQ. The CDR3 has 17 residues. The ends lost 1 base at V and 4 bases at J; junction bases unmatched: 9. The CDR3 loop reads CASSQGQGAFLSYGYTF. The CDR3 DNA follows: TGTGCCAGCAGCCAAGGACAGGGGGCTTTTTTATCCTATGGCTACACCTTC.

This clonotype came up a few times. The J gene is TRBJ2-7, the V gene TRBV27; D is tentatively TRBD1 or TRBD2 (5 bases each). V was shortened by 3 bases and J by 6 bases, with 15 bases between the two germline ends. The CDR3 extends over 14 amino acids. The germline V gene encodes CDR1 MNHEY and CDR2 SMNVEV (reference sequence). This CDR3 is CASSFTRGPTEQYF. CDR3 sequence (DNA): TGTGCCAGCAGTTTCACTCGGGGCCCAACCGAGCAGTACTTC.

The chain is built from TRBV18 and TRBJ2-5; a possible D gene is TRBD2 (6 bases). V gave up 5 bases and J gave up 4 bases, with 17 bases separating them. The length of the CDR3 is 15 residues. The germline gives CDR1 KGHSH, CDR2 LQKENI. CDR3 region: CASSGQFGSGETQYF. The CDR3 DNA reads as TGTGCCAGCTCAGGTCAGTTTGGTAGCGGAGAGACCCAGTACTTC.

This clonotype has only a few counts. This chain connects TRBV2 to TRBJ1-2; TRBD1 matches 8 bases. This CDR3 is 14 amino acids long. Germline V gives CDR1 SNHLY, CDR2 FYNNEI. J was trimmed by 4 bases and V by 2 bases; bases with no gene match: 3. CDR3 DNA sequence: TGTGCCAGCAGTGAACAGGGGGCAGGCTATGGCTACACCTTC. It is translated as CASSEQGAGYGYTF.

This clonotype was seen a few times. V is TRBV20-1 and J is TRBJ2-1; D uncertain. Germline CDR1 and CDR2: DFQATT and SNEGSKA (reference sequence). The CDR3 contains 12 residues. With 0 bases removed from V and 12 bases from J, the gap between germline ends came to 12 bases. The CDR3 sequence is CSARDYRQAQFF. The CDR3 nucleotides read TGCAGTGCTAGAGATTACCGGCAGGCGCAGTTCTTC.

This clonotype was picked up a small number of times. V gene TRBV12-3 or TRBV12-4 combines with J gene TRBJ1-6, with 12 bases aligning to TRBD1. The CDR3 spans 16 residues. With 6 bases clipped from V and 8 bases from J, the junction kept 8 bases outside the gene matches. Here the CDR3 reads CASRETGQGAYSPLHF. As DNA, the CDR3 is TGTGCCAGCAGAGAGACGGGACAGGGGGCATATTCACCCCTCCACTTT.

This clonotype was seen only a few times. The chain uses TRBV5-1 and TRBJ2-1, with 7 positions matching TRBD2. The CDR3 is 14 residues long. V trimming: 2 bases; J trimming: 7 bases; junction bases outside the gene matches: 6. Germline V gene data show CDR1 as SGHRS and CDR2 as YFSETQ. The CDR3 coding sequence is TGCGCCAGCAGCTTTAGTCAGGGAGGGAATGAGCAGTTCTTC. This sequence encodes CASSFSQGGNEQFF.

This chain connects TRBV11-1 to TRBJ2-3; TRBD2 aligns across 12 bases. The CDR3 is made up of 16 amino acids. V lost 5 bases, J lost 13 bases, and 16 bases stayed unmatched. Germline V CDR1 and CDR2: SGHAT, FQDESV (reference sequence). CDR3: CASSMTSGSIREVEYF. The CDR3 nucleotides are TGTGCCAGCAGCATGACTAGCGGGAGTATACGTGAGGTGGAGTATTTT.

At least ten counts were recorded for this clonotype. The rearrangement uses TRBV5-4 and TRBJ1-2; D is uncertain. Looked up from germline, CDR1 is SGHNT and CDR2 is YYREEE (reference sequence). V dropped 3 bases and J dropped 12 bases, with 21 bases sitting between them. CDR3 size: 14 residues. CDR3 sequence reads: CASSSSTYTAYHTF. The CDR3 region has the DNA TGTGCCAGCAGCTCATCAACTTATACTGCATACCACACCTTC.

This clonotype was counted a few times. This chain links TRBV7-9 with TRBJ2-2; D ambiguous. Germline V gene lookup returns CDR1 SEHNR and CDR2 FQNEAQ (reference sequence). V was shortened by 2 bases and J by 8 bases, with 9 bases between the two germline ends. This CDR3 is 13 amino acids long. The CDR3 protein is CASSLIPEGELFF. The CDR3 DNA sequence: TGTGCCAGCAGCTTAATCCCCGAGGGGGAGCTGTTTTTT.

The J gene is TRBJ2-7, the V gene TRBV4-1; D remains ambiguous. Per germline, CDR1 MGHRA and CDR2 YSYEKL. This CDR3 comprises 15 residues. Trimming took 0 bases from V and 1 from J, leaving 10 bases between them. The CDR3, as DNA: TGCGCCAGCAGCCAAGAGACACAACGATCCTACGAGCAGTACTTC. As protein: CASSQETQRSYEQYF.

A few counts support this clonotype. The rearrangement joins TRBV5-1 to TRBJ2-7, with 9 bases identical to TRBD2. The CDR3 has 16 amino acids. V trimming: 2 bases; J trimming: 0 bases; junction bases outside the gene matches: 6. In germline, CDR1 is SGHRS, CDR2 YFSETQ. CDR3 DNA: TGCGCCAGCAGCTTAATGACTAGCGGAGTCTCCTACGAGCAGTACTTC. Encoded protein: CASSLMTSGVSYEQYF.

Ten or more counts support this clonotype. This chain links TRBV28 with TRBJ1-2, with 7 positions matching TRBD1. The CDR3 has 13 residues. Unmatched junction bases numbered 11, after V lost 8 bases and J lost 8 bases. Germline values: CDR1 MDHEN, CDR2 SYDVKM. DNA for the CDR3: TGTGCCAGCGGCGACAGGGCCTTTAACGGCTACACCTTC. Translating it yields CASGDRAFNGYTF.